The TCR beta chain described here comes from a study of post-analysis software for immune sequencing data. Overall study findings and caveats: Controls had lower frequencies than patients of about 5 TRBV segments, which included TRBV5-6, TRBV5-1 and TRBV20-1.

Every TCR beta cDNA library bore unique molecular identifiers. TCRdb used MiXCR to reprocess the PCR reads, holding one entry per CDR3 protein. The table shows roughly 540,000 distinct CDR3 sequences, with less than 40% occurring only once. This CDR3 spans 14 amino acids. Germline values: CDR1 SGHAT, CDR2 FQNNGV. V dropped 0 bases and J dropped 2 bases, with 7 bases sitting between them. This clonotype was detected only a few times. As yet, its antigen is unknown. The TCR sequence derives from a girl aged 2-17 years with multiple sclerosis. The chain links TRBV11-2 to TRBJ2-5; no reliable D call. The source material was blood. CDR3 loop: CASSLEPTQETQYF. CDR3 nucleotides: TGTGCCAGCAGCTTAGAACCAACTCAAGAGACCCAGTACTTC.